The next 10 T cell receptor beta chains were all read from a single sample in a study of regulatory T cells in long-lasting Graves disease. iRepertoire HTBI primers and Arm-PCR of CDR3 regions built TCR beta libraries. Using its own MiXCR run on the multiplex PCR reads, TCRdb lists one record per CDR3 protein. In the table there are 380,000 or so distinct CDR3 sequences, under 20% of which are singletons. The time point is: newly diagnosed GD, antithyroid drugs for less than 3 months. After RNA was extracted from PBMCs, the TCR library was made from it. The sample also formed part of further work on T cells in Graves' hyperthyroidism and ophthalmopathy.

The material was peripheral blood mononuclear cells (PBMCs), obtained at new diagnosis, from a patient treated with antithyroid drugs. The receptors were sampled from a woman aged 18-29 years with Graves disease.

This clonotype was counted many times. The chain links TRBV12-3 or TRBV12-4 to TRBJ1-2; the match to TRBD1 covers 8 bases. CDR3 size: 15 residues. After removal of 6 bases from V and 4 bases from J, the junction contained 10 bases not matched to a gene. The CDR3 reads CASSQIQGGSYGYTF. CDR3 nucleotide sequence: TGTGCCAGCAGCCAAATACAGGGGGGATCCTATGGCTACACCTTC.

This clonotype came up many times. This sequence joins TRBV12-3 or TRBV12-4 and TRBJ2-5, with 7 bases fitting TRBD2. With V trimmed by 3 bases and J by 0 bases, 7 bases remained unmatched. The CDR3 totals 16 residues. The CDR3, as DNA: TGTGCCAGCAGTTTTAGTTGGGGAGGGCACCAAGAGACCCAGTACTTC. Translated, it gives CASSFSWGGHQETQYF.

This clonotype was observed a few times. The rearrangement uses TRBV11-2 and TRBJ2-6; no reliable D call. The CDR3 is made up of 16 amino acids. The ends were cut back, 5 bases at V and 0 bases at J, with 11 bases in the middle. The germline V gene has CDR1 SGHAT and CDR2 FQNNGV. The CDR3 DNA follows: TGTGCCAGCAGCCTCCGACACTACTCTGGGGCCAACGTCCTGACTTTC. Protein: CASSLRHYSGANVLTF.

This clonotype was recorded at least ten times. At one boundary the junction diverges from the germline segment, which might be a read error. The chain has TRBV7-7 and TRBJ1-1; TRBD1 aligns across 7 bases. The CDR3 is 15 residues long. In germline, CDR1 is SSHAT, CDR2 FNYEAQ (reference sequence). In DNA form, the CDR3 reads TGTGCTAGCACGGGAGAGGAGGGGGCCAAGGGAGAAGCTTTCTTT. It specifies CASTGEEGAKGEAFF.

The chain carries TRBV19 and TRBJ2-3, with 7 bases lining up with TRBD2. This CDR3 spans 16 amino acids. After removal of 7 bases from V and 0 bases from J, the junction contained 10 bases not matched to a gene. The germline V gene encodes CDR1 LNHDA and CDR2 SQIVND (reference sequence). This CDR3 is CASTVSGAGSTDTQYF. The CDR3 DNA follows: TGTGCCAGTACCGTTTCGGGAGCGGGGAGCACAGATACGCAGTATTTT.

Ten or more counts support this clonotype. The J gene is TRBJ2-7, the V gene TRBV3-1; maybe TRBD1 (6 bases). The CDR3 is 14 residues long. Germline CDR1 LGHDT, CDR2 YNNKEL (reference sequence). V was shortened by 5 bases and J by 0 bases, with 11 bases between the two germline ends. The CDR3 loop is CASSGGPSSYEQYF. The DNA for the CDR3 is TGTGCCAGCAGCGGGGGCCCGAGCTCCTACGAGCAGTACTTC.

This clonotype was detected ten times or more. The rearrangement uses TRBV3-1 and TRBJ2-7; D unresolved. The V end was cut by 0 bases, the J end by 0 bases, with 9 bases between. The CDR3 extends over 15 amino acids. Germline V gene lookup returns CDR1 LGHDT and CDR2 YNNKEL (reference sequence). The CDR3 is CASSQEYRLSYEQYF. The DNA for the CDR3 is TGTGCCAGCAGCCAAGAGTACCGCCTCTCCTACGAGCAGTACTTC.

V usage is TRBV5-1 and J usage is TRBJ1-6; possible D gene TRBD1, 5 bases. Germline V CDR1 and CDR2: SGHRS, YFSETQ. V lost 3 bases to trimming and J lost 10 bases, with 14 bases between them. The CDR3 is made up of 14 amino acids. In DNA, the CDR3 is TGCGCCAGCAGCTACGACAGTTTAAGGTCACCCCTCCACTTT. It translates to CASSYDSLRSPLHF.

This clonotype has more than one count but fewer than ten. Relative to the germline gene, one junction end is altered; a read error may explain this. The chain is built from TRBV6-1 and TRBJ2-7; 7 bases fit TRBD1. Germline V gene lookup returns CDR1 MNHNS and CDR2 SASEGT. The CDR3 has 12 amino acids. The CDR3, as DNA: TGTGCCGGCAGCAGACAGGGCTACGAGCAGTACTTC. Protein product: CAGSRQGYEQYF.

This clonotype has just a few counts. This chain uses TRBV2 with TRBJ1-2; TRBD1 agrees at 7 bases. V lost 7 bases and J lost 7; bases outside the gene matches: 6. From germline, CDR1 is SNHLY and CDR2 FYNNEI. The CDR3 runs to 12 residues. CDR3 sequence: CASTGQAGGYTF. The CDR3 nucleotides are TGTGCCAGCACCGGACAGGCGGGTGGCTACACCTTC.